A single sample gave rise to the 12 T cell receptor beta chains below, sequenced in a study of blood T cell repertoires in COVID-19. Here immunoSEQ multiplex PCR was the method, and the copy in TCRdb shows in-frame clones only, minus some. The sample holds fewer than 25,000 clones; nearly 90% are singletons and the top ten take 15% to 20%. Sequencing was carried out using peripheral blood. The receptors were gathered from a human donor in a cohort sampled during active COVID-19.

V gene TRBV19 combines with J gene TRBJ1-1; TRBD1 is a possible D gene (5 bases). V shed 2 bases and J shed 5 bases, with 12 bases lying between them. The germline V gene has CDR1 LNHDA and CDR2 SQIVND (reference sequence). CDR3 size: 14 residues. For the CDR3, the DNA is TGTGCCAGTAGTATAAGTATCAGGGTTACTGAAGCTTTCTTT. Translating gives CASSISIRVTEAFF.

This chain connects TRBV24-1 to TRBJ2-1; D may be TRBD2 (6 bases). Trimming cost V 4 bases and J 7 bases, with 13 bases left between them. Germline CDR1 is KGHDR and CDR2 is SFDVKD. The CDR3 covers 14 residues. The CDR3 nucleotides read TGTGCCACCAGTGACCCGACTAGTAAGAATGAGCAGTTCTTC. Protein: CATSDPTSKNEQFF.

The chain is built from TRBV5-1 and TRBJ1-1; D possibly corresponds to TRBD1 (5 bases). This CDR3 region has 15 residues. Per germline, CDR1 SGHRS and CDR2 YFSETQ. The V end lost 4 bases, the J end lost 6 bases, and 19 bases lay between the germline ends. CDR3 amino acids: CASSQQQGGIAEAFF. CDR3 DNA sequence: TGCGCCAGCAGCCAACAGCAGGGAGGTATCGCTGAAGCTTTCTTT. Based on the CDR3 plus reference TRBV5-1 and TRBJ1-1, the full variable domain is KAGVTQTPRYLIKTRGQQVTLSCSPISGHRSVSWYQQTPGQGLQFLFEYFSETQRNKGNFPGRFSGRQFSNSRSEMNVSTLELGDSALYLCASSQQQGGIAEAFFGQGTRLTVV.

This clone was observed a handful of times. This rearrangement joins TRBV7-9 to TRBJ2-7; 10 bases map to TRBD1. Germline trimming cut 5 bases from V and 4 bases from J; bases unmatched to any gene: 5. The CDR3 sequence is 14 residues long. CDR1 and CDR2 from the germline V gene are SEHNR and FQNEAQ (reference sequence). In nucleotides, the CDR3 is TGTGCCAGCAGCCCCCGGGACAGGGGTTACGAGCAGTACTTC. It encodes CASSPRDRGYEQYF.

This chain uses TRBV5-6 with TRBJ2-2, with 7 positions matching TRBD2. The CDR3 runs to 15 residues. From germline, CDR1 is SGHDT and CDR2 YYEEEE. Unmatched junction bases numbered 6, after V lost 2 bases and J lost 5 bases. CDR3 loop: CASSFGLVGTGELFF. The CDR3 DNA follows: TGTGCCAGCAGCTTCGGACTAGTGGGAACCGGGGAGCTGTTTTTT. Full variable domain (remainder filled in from reference TRBV5-6 and TRBJ2-2): DAGVTQSPTHLIKTRGQQVTLRCSPKSGHDTVSWYQQALGQGPQFIFQYYEEEERQRGNFPDRFSGHQFPNYSSELNVNALLLGDSALYLCASSFGLVGTGELFFGEGSRLTVL.

The gene calls are TRBV28 and TRBJ2-3; tentative D call: TRBD1 (6 bases). In germline, CDR1 is MDHEN, CDR2 SYDVKM. The length of the CDR3 is 15 residues. The V end lost 6 bases, the J end lost 6 bases, and 19 bases lay between the germline ends. Here the CDR3 DNA reads TGTGCCAGCAGCTCCAGAGACAGGTCAATGGATACGCAGTATTTT. Protein sequence: CASSSRDRSMDTQYF.

This clone was counted between two and nine times. The chain is built from TRBV15 and TRBJ1-2, with 7 bases aligning to TRBD1. Germline loops: CDR1 LNHNV, CDR2 YYDKDF (reference sequence). V dropped 4 bases and J dropped 7; count of bases not matched to a gene: 18. The CDR3 sequence is 17 residues long. This CDR3 is CATSKMGQTAAKGGYTF. CDR3 nucleotide sequence: TGTGCCACCAGCAAAATGGGACAGACCGCCGCCAAGGGTGGCTACACCTTC.

The chain is built from TRBV7-2 and TRBJ2-1; 12 nucleotides line up with TRBD2. J lost 6 bases, V lost 5 bases, and 11 bases had no gene match. The CDR3 is 17 amino acids. Germline assignment: CDR1 SGHTA and CDR2 FQGNSA. The CDR3 protein is CASSLSSGGASRNEQFF. The CDR3 DNA sequence: TGTGCCAGCAGCCTTTCTAGCGGGGGGGCGTCCCGCAATGAGCAGTTCTTC.

The rearrangement uses TRBV6-2 or TRBV6-3 and TRBJ2-7, with TRBD1 as a possible D gene (6 bases). Trimming removed 2 bases at V and 0 bases at J, with 14 bases between. The germline gives CDR1 MNHEY, CDR2 SVGEGT. The CDR3 is 16 residues long. The CDR3 loop reads CASSYERTANSYEQYF. For the CDR3, the DNA is TGTGCCAGCAGTTACGAAAGGACAGCCAACTCCTACGAGCAGTACTTC.

The chain combines TRBV6-5 with TRBJ1-6; maybe TRBD1 (5 bases). Deletions cut 6 bases from V and 7 bases from J, with 16 bases between. Per germline, CDR1 MNHEY and CDR2 SVGAGI. The CDR3 spans 15 residues. CDR3 bases: TGTGCCAGCAGATATGACAGAGCGAGGAATTCACCCCTCCACTTT. It yields the protein CASRYDRARNSPLHF.

V usage is TRBV28 and J usage is TRBJ1-6, with TRBD1 as a possible D gene (6 bases). V lost 5 bases to trimming and J lost 5 bases, with 16 bases between them. CDR3 length: 16 residues. The V gene's germline CDR1 is MDHEN and CDR2 SYDVKM. As DNA, the CDR3 is TGTGCCAGCAGTCTACCATGGGACACAAATAATTCACCCCTCCACTTT. It encodes CASSLPWDTNNSPLHF.

This clone was counted only a few times. The V and J genes are TRBV30 and TRBJ1-2, with 7 nucleotides matching TRBD1. Trimming cost V 1 base and J 4 bases; bases outside gene matches: 0. The CDR3 has 12 residues. CDR1 is GTSNPN, CDR2 SVGIG, per germline (reference sequence). CDR3 coding DNA: TGTGCCTGGAGTGGGGACAGCTATGGCTACACCTTC. Translation gives CAWSGDSYGYTF.